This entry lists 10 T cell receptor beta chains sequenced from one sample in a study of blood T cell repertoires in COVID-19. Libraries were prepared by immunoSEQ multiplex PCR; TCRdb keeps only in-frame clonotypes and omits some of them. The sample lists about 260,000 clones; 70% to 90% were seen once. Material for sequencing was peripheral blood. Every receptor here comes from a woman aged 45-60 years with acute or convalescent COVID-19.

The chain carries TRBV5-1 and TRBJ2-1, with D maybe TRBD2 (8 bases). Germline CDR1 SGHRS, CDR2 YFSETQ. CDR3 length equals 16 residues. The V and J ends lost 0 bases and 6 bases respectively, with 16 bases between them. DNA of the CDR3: TGCGCCAGCAGCTTGGCGGAACAGGGGACTAGCAATGAGCAGTTCTTC. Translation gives CASSLAEQGTSNEQFF.

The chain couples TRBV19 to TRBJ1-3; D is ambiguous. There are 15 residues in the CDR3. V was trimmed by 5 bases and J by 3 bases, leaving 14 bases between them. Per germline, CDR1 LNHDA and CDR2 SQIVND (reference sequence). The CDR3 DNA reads TGTGCCAGTAGTCCCAATGCCAACAGTGGAAACACCATATATTTT. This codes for CASSPNANSGNTIYF. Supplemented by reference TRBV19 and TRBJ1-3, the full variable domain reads DGGITQSPKYLFRKEGQNVTLSCEQNLNHDAMYWYRQDPGQGLRLIYYSQIVNDFQKGDIAEGYSVSREKKESFPLTVTSAQKNPTAFYLCASSPNANSGNTIYFGEGSWLTVV.

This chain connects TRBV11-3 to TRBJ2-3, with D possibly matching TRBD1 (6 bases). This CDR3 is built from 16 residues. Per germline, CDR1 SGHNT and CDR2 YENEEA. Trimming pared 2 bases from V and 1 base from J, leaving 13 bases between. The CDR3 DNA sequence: TGTGCCAGCAGCTTACACCAACAGGGCGGCACAGATACGCAGTATTTT. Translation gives CASSLHQQGGTDTQYF. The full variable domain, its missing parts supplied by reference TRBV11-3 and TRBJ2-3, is EAGVVQSPRYKIIEKKQPVAFWCNPISGHNTLYWYLQNLGQGPELLIRYENEEAVDDSQLPKDRFSAERLKGVDSTLKIQPAELGDSAVYLCASSLHQQGGTDTQYFGPGTRLTVL.

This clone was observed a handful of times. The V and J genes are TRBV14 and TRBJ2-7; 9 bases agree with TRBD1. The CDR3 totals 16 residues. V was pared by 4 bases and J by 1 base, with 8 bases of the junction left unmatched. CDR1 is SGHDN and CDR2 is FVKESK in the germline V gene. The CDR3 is CASSLLYRGPSYEQYF. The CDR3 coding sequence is TGTGCCAGCAGCCTCCTCTACAGGGGGCCTTCCTACGAGCAGTACTTC.

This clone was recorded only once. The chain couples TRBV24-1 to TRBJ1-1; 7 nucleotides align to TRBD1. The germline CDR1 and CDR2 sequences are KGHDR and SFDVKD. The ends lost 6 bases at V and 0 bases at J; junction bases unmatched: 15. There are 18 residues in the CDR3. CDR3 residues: CATSKNPQQGGVNTEAFF. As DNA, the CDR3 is TGTGCCACCAGTAAAAACCCCCAGCAGGGGGGCGTGAACACTGAAGCTTTCTTT.

The CDR3: CASSPDSNVNYGYTF. The CDR3 DNA reads TGTGCCAGCTCACCAGACAGCAACGTTAACTATGGCTACACCTTC. V gene TRBV18 combines with J gene TRBJ1-2, with D maybe TRBD1 (5 bases). Per the germline V gene, CDR1 is KGHSH and CDR2 is LQKENI. Trimming removed 2 bases at V and 1 base at J, with 11 bases between. The CDR3 length is 15 residues.

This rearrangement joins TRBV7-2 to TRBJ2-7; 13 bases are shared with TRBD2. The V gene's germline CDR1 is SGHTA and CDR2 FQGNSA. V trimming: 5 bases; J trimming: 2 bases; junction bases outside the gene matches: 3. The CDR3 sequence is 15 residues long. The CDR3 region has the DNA TGTGCCAGCAGCCCGACTAGCGGGAGGACCTACGAGCAGTACTTC. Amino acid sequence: CASSPTSGRTYEQYF.

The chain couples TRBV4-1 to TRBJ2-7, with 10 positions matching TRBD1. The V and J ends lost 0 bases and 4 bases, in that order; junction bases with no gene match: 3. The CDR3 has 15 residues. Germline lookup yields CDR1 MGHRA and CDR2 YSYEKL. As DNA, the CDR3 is TGCGCCAGCAGCCAAGAGGGACAGGGGCCGTACGAGCAGTACTTC. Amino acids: CASSQEGQGPYEQYF.

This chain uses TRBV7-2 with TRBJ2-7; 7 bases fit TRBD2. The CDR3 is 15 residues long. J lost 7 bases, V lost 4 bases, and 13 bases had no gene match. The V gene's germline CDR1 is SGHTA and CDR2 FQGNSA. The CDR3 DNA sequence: TGTGCCAGCAGCTCGCGGTCGGGACTACCGGGGGAGCAGTACTTC. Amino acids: CASSSRSGLPGEQYF.

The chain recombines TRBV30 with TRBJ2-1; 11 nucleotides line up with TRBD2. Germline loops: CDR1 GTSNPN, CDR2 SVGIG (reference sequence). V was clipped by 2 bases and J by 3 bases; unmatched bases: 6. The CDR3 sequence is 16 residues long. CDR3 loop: CAWSRITSGSYNEQFF. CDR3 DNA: TGTGCCTGGAGTCGGATCACTAGCGGGAGCTACAATGAGCAGTTCTTC.